This note documents a single T cell receptor (beta chain) sequence. The record originates from a study of radiotherapy plus CTLA-4 blockade in lung cancer. Only in-frame clones appear in the TCRdb table, and some are missing; sequencing was by immunoSEQ multiplex PCR. Among over 80,000 clones listed, around 84% were seen once. With 4 bases removed from V and 2 bases from J, the gap between germline ends came to 11 bases. CDR3 size: 14 residues. Germline values: CDR1 PRHDT, CDR2 FYEKMQ (reference sequence). This receptor was taken from a human donor with non-small cell lung cancer that progressed on radiotherapy plus ipilimumab. This specimen consisted of peripheral blood, obtained from a patient treated with radiotherapy plus ipilimumab. The chain has TRBV13 and TRBJ1-1; perhaps TRBD1 as D (6 bases). The chain's CDR3 is CASSSNRANTEAFF. CDR3 in DNA: TGTGCCAGCAGCTCCAACAGGGCTAACACTGAAGCTTTCTTT.